The 32 T cell receptor beta chains given below trace back to one sample, sequenced in a study of blood T cell repertoires in COVID-19. Some clones are missing from TCRdb's copy, which holds only in-frame ones; the method was immunoSEQ multiplex PCR. The data contain 120,000 or so clones, more than 70% of them singletons. The sequenced material came from peripheral blood. Receptors originate from a man aged 70 or older with acute or convalescent COVID-19.

The chain couples TRBV20-1 to TRBJ1-2; D unresolved. From germline, CDR1 is DFQATT and CDR2 SNEGSKA (reference sequence). Trimming cost V 3 bases and J 4 bases, with 21 bases left between them. The CDR3 has 16 residues. CDR3 protein: CSASDPGESSVYGYTF. CDR3 DNA: TGCAGTGCTAGTGATCCGGGAGAGTCCTCTGTCTATGGCTACACCTTC.

J is TRBJ2-5 and V is TRBV6-6; 13 positions agree with TRBD2. This CDR3 has 18 amino acids. The V and J ends lost 5 bases and 2 bases, in that order; junction bases with no gene match: 11. Germline CDR1 reads MNHNY; CDR2 reads SVGAGI (reference sequence). The DNA of the CDR3 is TGTGCCAGCAGTCCCACTAGCGGGGGGGCAAAGTTACAAGAGACCCAGTACTTC. Residues: CASSPTSGGAKLQETQYF.

The chain has TRBV27 and TRBJ1-2, with TRBD1 matching 8 bases. CDR3 length: 14 amino acids. After removal of 5 bases from V and 4 bases from J, the junction contained 6 bases not matched to a gene. CDR1 is MNHEY and CDR2 is SMNVEV in the germline V gene (reference sequence). CDR3 amino acids: CASSQTGAGYGYTF. The CDR3 DNA reads TGTGCCAGCAGTCAGACAGGGGCGGGCTATGGCTACACCTTC.

The chain couples TRBV7-9 to TRBJ1-3, with TRBD1 matching 8 bases. This CDR3 spans 14 amino acids. Per the germline V gene, CDR1 is SEHNR and CDR2 is FQNEAQ (reference sequence). The junction had 0 bases not matched to a gene; V was cut back by 3 bases and J by 2 bases. CDR3 nucleotides: TGTGCCAGCAGCTTGGGACAGGCTGGAAACACCATATATTTT. Amino acids: CASSLGQAGNTIYF.

The rearrangement joins TRBV13 to TRBJ2-7; perhaps TRBD1 as D (6 bases). Trimming shortened V by 1 base and J by 2 bases, and 9 bases separated the two germline ends. CDR3 length equals 14 residues. Germline CDR1 is PRHDT and CDR2 is FYEKMQ (reference sequence). The DNA of the CDR3 is TGTGCCAGCAGCTTAGAGAACAGGGCCTACGAGCAGTACTTC. Translating gives CASSLENRAYEQYF.

The CDR3 DNA is TGTGCCAGCAGTTTCCCCTGGGGCGGGACAGGTGGAACCTACGAGCAGTACTTC. It is translated as CASSFPWGGTGGTYEQYF. This chain connects TRBV28 to TRBJ2-7; the match to TRBD1 covers 8 bases. Looked up from germline, CDR1 is MDHEN and CDR2 is SYDVKM. With V trimmed by 3 bases and J by 2 bases, 15 bases remained unmatched. CDR3 size: 18 residues.

This chain links TRBV6-6 with TRBJ2-2, with 7 bases aligning to TRBD2. The V gene end was trimmed by 6 bases and the J gene end by 2 bases; junction bases not matched to a gene: 6. In germline, CDR1 is MNHNY, CDR2 SVGAGI (reference sequence). This CDR3 contains 15 residues. CDR3 protein: CASRPGGSNTGELFF. The CDR3 DNA sequence: TGTGCCAGCAGGCCGGGGGGTTCTAACACCGGGGAGCTGTTTTTT.

This sequence joins TRBV7-9 and TRBJ1-6; D perhaps matches TRBD1 (6 bases). The germline CDR1 and CDR2 sequences are SEHNR and FQNEAQ (reference sequence). This CDR3 comprises 14 residues. Deletions cut 6 bases from V and 7 bases from J, with 13 bases between. For the CDR3, the DNA is TGTGCCAGCAGACAAGACAGGCGGAATTCACCCCTCCACTTT. It translates to CASRQDRRNSPLHF.

The rearrangement joins TRBV5-1 to TRBJ2-2, with D possibly matching TRBD2 (6 bases). CDR1 is SGHRS, CDR2 YFSETQ, per germline. The CDR3 sequence is 15 residues long. V lost 2 bases and J 6 bases, leaving 14 bases between the germline ends. CDR3 loop: CASSLGGNHAGELFF. As DNA, the CDR3 is TGCGCCAGCAGCTTAGGCGGGAATCATGCCGGGGAGCTGTTTTTT.

The rearrangement joins TRBV13 to TRBJ2-7, with 7 bases lining up with TRBD2. The V gene's germline CDR1 is PRHDT and CDR2 FYEKMQ (reference sequence). The CDR3 extends over 15 amino acids. V dropped 7 bases and J dropped 4; count of bases not matched to a gene: 13. The CDR3 bases are TGTGCCAGCAAGGGGACGGATGGGGGGGAATACGAGCAGTACTTC. Translated: CASKGTDGGEYEQYF. Full variable domain (remainder filled in from reference TRBV13 and TRBJ2-7): AAGVIQSPRHLIKEKRETATLKCYPIPRHDTVYWYQQGPGQDPQFLISFYEKMQSDKGSIPDRFSAQQFSDYHSELNMSSLELGDSALYFCASKGTDGGEYEQYFGPGTRLTVT.

This clone has a single count. This chain connects TRBV5-1 to TRBJ1-5, with D possibly matching TRBD1 (5 bases). The length of the CDR3 is 16 residues. Per the germline V gene, CDR1 is SGHRS and CDR2 is YFSETQ. Trimming removed 0 bases at V and 5 bases at J, with 15 bases between. CDR3 DNA sequence: TGCGCCAGCAGCTTGGGGGGCGGGGGTTACGATCAGCCCCAGCATTTT. Translating gives CASSLGGGGYDQPQHF.

Only one count was recorded for this clone. The chain combines TRBV2 with TRBJ2-5, with D maybe TRBD1 (5 bases). Trimming removed 7 bases at V and 4 bases at J, with 13 bases between. The CDR3 is 13 residues long. Per germline, CDR1 SNHLY and CDR2 FYNNEI. The CDR3 DNA is TGTGCCAGCATAAGGGGCGAGGTAGAGACCCAGTACTTC. Translation: CASIRGEVETQYF. Supplemented by reference TRBV2 and TRBJ2-5, the full variable domain reads EPEVTQTPSHQVTQMGQEVILRCVPISNHLYFYWYRQILGQKVEFLVSFYNNEISEKSEIFDDQFSVERPDGSNFTLKIRSTKLEDSAMYFCASIRGEVETQYFGPGTRLLVL.

V is TRBV7-3 and J is TRBJ2-7, with D maybe TRBD2 (5 bases). V was cut by 0 bases and J by 1 base, with 7 bases left in between. Looked up from germline, CDR1 is SGHTA and CDR2 is FQGTGA. The CDR3 is 14 residues long. The CDR3 sequence is CASSLTGESYEQYF. For the CDR3, the DNA is TGTGCCAGCAGCTTAACTGGGGAGTCCTACGAGCAGTACTTC.

CDR3 sequence: CASTSRSGGVYEQYF. The CDR3 DNA reads as TGTGCCAGCACCTCCCGCAGCGGGGGGGTTTACGAGCAGTACTTC. The genes are TRBV28 and TRBJ2-7; TRBD2 matches 10 bases. Unmatched junction bases numbered 10, after V lost 7 bases and J lost 4 bases. The V gene's germline CDR1 is MDHEN and CDR2 SYDVKM. This CDR3 is built from 15 residues.

This clone was observed a handful of times. The rearrangement links TRBV28 to TRBJ2-6, with a weak D call TRBD2 (5 bases). The CDR3 has 16 residues. The ends were cut back, 6 bases at V and 0 bases at J, with 12 bases in the middle. Germline CDR1 and CDR2: MDHEN and SYDVKM. The CDR3 loop is CASRVGGFSGANVLTF. The CDR3 nucleotides are TGTGCCAGCAGGGTTGGCGGGTTCTCTGGGGCCAACGTCCTGACTTTC.

The chain carries TRBV6-5 and TRBJ2-5, with TRBD1 identical over 9 bases. The CDR3 extends over 14 amino acids. CDR1 MNHEY and CDR2 SVGAGI come from the germline V gene. The trim removed 6 bases at V and 4 bases at J, leaving 6 bases unmatched. The chain's CDR3 is CASRGDRVGETQYF. The CDR3 DNA reads as TGTGCCAGCAGAGGGGACAGGGTAGGAGAGACCCAGTACTTC.

V gene TRBV19 combines with J gene TRBJ2-3, with D unclear. Trimming took 0 bases from V and 0 from J, leaving 13 bases between them. The CDR3 length is 17 residues. Germline values: CDR1 LNHDA, CDR2 SQIVND (reference sequence). CDR3 loop: CASSIDPFRRSTDTQYF. Here the CDR3 DNA reads TGTGCCAGTAGTATAGATCCTTTCCGGCGGAGCACAGATACGCAGTATTTT.

The rearrangement links TRBV20-1 to TRBJ1-1; D is uncertain. CDR3 size: 11 residues. CDR1 DFQATT and CDR2 SNEGSKA come from the germline V gene (reference sequence). Between the trimmed V and J ends, which lost 7 bases and 4 bases, there was a span of 10 bases. CDR3 amino acids: CSGEGGTEAFF. In DNA form, the CDR3 reads TGCAGTGGTGAGGGAGGCACTGAAGCTTTCTTT.

The sample holds a few counts of this clone. The V gene is TRBV11-2, the J gene TRBJ1-1; 8 bases match TRBD1. With V trimmed by 5 bases and J by 7 bases, 6 bases remained unmatched. CDR3 size: 13 residues. The V gene's germline CDR1 is SGHAT and CDR2 FQNNGV. The CDR3 DNA reads as TGTGCCAGCAGCCAAGGACAGGGAGGTGAAGCTTTCTTT. Translating gives CASSQGQGGEAFF.

The chain links TRBV5-1 to TRBJ2-3; 8 bases match TRBD2. J was trimmed by 5 bases and V by 4 bases; bases with no gene match: 15. The V gene's germline CDR1 is SGHRS and CDR2 YFSETQ. The CDR3 has 17 amino acids. Here the CDR3 reads CASSPNRPGLGVDTQYF. Written as DNA, the CDR3 is TGCGCCAGCAGCCCGAATCGACCGGGACTAGGAGTAGATACGCAGTATTTT.

The rearrangement uses TRBV7-2 and TRBJ1-6; D ambiguous. Germline CDR1 and CDR2: SGHTA and FQGNSA. The CDR3 has 13 residues. V lost 5 bases and J lost 12, with 14 bases in between. The CDR3 bases are TGTGCCAGCAGCCCCGTTCCCGAGGGACCCCTCCACTTT. Amino acids: CASSPVPEGPLHF.

V gene TRBV5-1 combines with J gene TRBJ2-7, with a tentative D call TRBD2 (5 bases). The CDR3 has 15 amino acids. CDR1 is SGHRS, CDR2 YFSETQ, per germline. V lost 4 bases and J 0 bases, leaving 14 bases between the germline ends. CDR3 sequence (DNA): TGCGCCAGCAGCCTGAACGGGGTAAGCTCCTACGAGCAGTACTTC. It encodes CASSLNGVSSYEQYF.

J is TRBJ2-3 and V is TRBV12-3 or TRBV12-4; maybe TRBD2 (6 bases). This CDR3 is built from 13 residues. Trimming shortened V by 7 bases and J by 2 bases, and 10 bases separated the two germline ends. The CDR3 reads CASIGGNTDTQYF. The CDR3 DNA follows: TGTGCCAGCATCGGCGGGAACACAGATACGCAGTATTTT.

The genes are TRBV13 and TRBJ1-4, with 7 bases identical to TRBD1. Trimming removed 0 bases from V and 5 bases from J; junction bases left unmatched: 6. This CDR3 region has 16 residues. Germline loops: CDR1 PRHDT, CDR2 FYEKMQ (reference sequence). The CDR3 DNA follows: TGTGCCAGCAGCTTAGGCCCGGGCAGGGGGAATGAAAAACTGTTTTTT. Amino acid sequence: CASSLGPGRGNEKLFF.

This clone was detected a few times. The V and J genes are TRBV24-1 and TRBJ2-3, with 10 bases lining up with TRBD1. J lost 1 base, V lost 2 bases, and 5 bases had no gene match. The germline V gene encodes CDR1 KGHDR and CDR2 SFDVKD. The CDR3 extends over 17 amino acids. The CDR3 sequence is CATSDSTGGGGTDTQYF. In DNA, the CDR3 is TGTGCCACCAGTGATTCGACAGGGGGCGGGGGCACAGATACGCAGTATTTT.

The chain couples TRBV4-1 to TRBJ1-2; possibly TRBD1 for D (6 bases). V was clipped by 5 bases and J by 8 bases, with 15 bases between them. The CDR3 runs to 13 residues. Per germline, CDR1 MGHRA and CDR2 YSYEKL. This CDR3 is CASSSNRVRGYTF. The CDR3 DNA follows: TGCGCCAGCAGCTCGAACAGGGTTCGAGGCTACACCTTC.

This chain links TRBV2 with TRBJ2-4; D gene uncertain. In germline, CDR1 is SNHLY, CDR2 FYNNEI. The V end was cut by 5 bases, the J end by 2 bases, with 4 bases between. The CDR3 totals 12 residues. The DNA for the CDR3 is TGTGCCAGCAGTTTATCCAAAAACATTCAGTACTTC. This gives the protein CASSLSKNIQYF.

This rearrangement joins TRBV5-1 to TRBJ1-1; TRBD1 agrees at 9 bases. V trimming: 5 bases; J trimming: 5 bases; junction bases outside the gene matches: 7. CDR3 length equals 14 residues. CDR1 SGHRS and CDR2 YFSETQ come from the germline V gene. The CDR3 nucleotides are TGCGCCAGCAGTTACAGACAGGGGGAAACTGAAGCTTTCTTT. Protein: CASSYRQGETEAFF.

V is TRBV5-5 and J is TRBJ1-2, with TRBD1 identical over 9 bases. Germline values: CDR1 SGHKS, CDR2 YYEKEE (reference sequence). Germline trimming cut 0 bases from V and 1 base from J; bases unmatched to any gene: 1. The length of the CDR3 is 15 residues. The CDR3 here is CASSLAGQGNYGYTF. For the CDR3, the DNA is TGTGCCAGCAGCTTGGCGGGACAGGGTAACTATGGCTACACCTTC.

The rearrangement uses TRBV19 and TRBJ2-5; 12 bases map to TRBD2. The trim removed 6 bases at V and 3 bases at J, leaving 17 bases unmatched. The CDR3 runs to 19 residues. Germline CDR1 reads LNHDA; CDR2 reads SQIVND (reference sequence). In nucleotides, the CDR3 is TGTGCCAGTAGCGGGTTTTGGCTAGCGGGGGGGGAGATCGAAGAGACCCAGTACTTC. It yields the protein CASSGFWLAGGEIEETQYF.

A single count supports this clone. As DNA, the CDR3 is TGTGCCAGTGCCCAGACAGGGTACAATCAGCCCCAGCATTTT. Translation: CASAQTGYNQPQHF. V and J are TRBV19 and TRBJ1-5, with 7 nucleotides matching TRBD1. V lost 8 bases, J lost 3 bases, and 7 bases stayed unmatched. This CDR3 has 14 residues. The germline gives CDR1 LNHDA, CDR2 SQIVND (reference sequence). Together with reference TRBV19 and TRBJ1-5, the CDR3 gives the full variable domain: DGGITQSPKYLFRKEGQNVTLSCEQNLNHDAMYWYRQDPGQGLRLIYYSQIVNDFQKGDIAEGYSVSREKKESFPLTVTSAQKNPTAFYLCASAQTGYNQPQHFGDGTRLSIL.

J is TRBJ2-1 and V is TRBV19, with D tentatively TRBD2 (6 bases). Germline V gene data show CDR1 as LNHDA and CDR2 as SQIVND (reference sequence). Trimming left V 1 base short and J 0 bases short, with 7 bases between. The CDR3 is 15 amino acids. In DNA form, the CDR3 reads TGTGCCAGTAGTATAGCGGGAGACTCCTACAATGAGCAGTTCTTC. This sequence encodes CASSIAGDSYNEQFF.